Below are 27 T cell receptor beta chains sequenced from a single sample in a study of T cells in women clearing cervical HPV infection. Here immunoSEQ multiplex PCR was the method, and the copy in TCRdb shows in-frame clones only, minus some. Its clone listing holds 45,000 to 55,000 clones. The sample was blood buffy coat. Every receptor here comes from a woman between 18 and 70 years old with a cervical HPV16 infection that either progressed to CIN3+ or cleared (not recorded which).

About this clone itself: The sequenced fragment ends 3 residues before the CDR3 boundary, so the rest is inferred from the germline J gene. This chain links TRBV18 with TRBJ1-2, with 7 bases identical to TRBD1. The length of the CDR3 is 16 residues. Germline V gene sequence: CDR1 KGHSH, CDR2 LQKENI. CDR3 amino acids: CASSPRSGGRTDTYTF. Partial CDR3 DNA: TGTGCCAGCTCACCAAGGTCAGGGGGACGCACAGATACC. Variable domain in full (rest from reference TRBV18 and TRBJ1-2): NAGVMQNPRHLVRRRGQEARLRCSPMKGHSHVYWYRQLPEEGLKFMVYLQKENIIDESGMPKERFSAEFPKEGPSILRIQQVVRGDSAAYFCASSPRSGGRTDTYTFGSGTRLTVV.

Turning to this clone: The CDR3 end lies 3 residues beyond the end of the read and is filled in from the germline J gene. This chain uses TRBV28 with TRBJ2-3; 10 bases align to TRBD1. V was pared by 7 bases and J by 6 bases, with 7 bases of the junction left unmatched. CDR3 length: 14 amino acids. In germline, CDR1 is MDHEN, CDR2 SYDVKM. The sequenced part of the CDR3 DNA is TGTGCCAGCACCTTGGACAGGGGGGAGGATACG. It specifies CASTLDRGEDT. The entire CDR3 protein reads CASTLDRGEDTQYF.

To note about this clone: The missing CDR3 end, 3 residues past where the read stops, is filled in from the germline J gene. Other DNA sequences in this sample translate to the same CDR3. The chain carries TRBV19 and TRBJ1-3; 7 positions match TRBD1. Germline assignment: CDR1 LNHDA and CDR2 SQIVND (reference sequence). The V and J ends lost 5 bases and 2 bases, in that order; junction bases with no gene match: 6. The length of the CDR3 is 15 residues. CDR3 in amino acids: CASSLLRGTGNTIYF. The sequenced part of the CDR3 DNA is TGTGCCAGTAGTCTCCTCAGGGGGACTGGAAACACC.

In regard to this clone: With the read ending 3 residues before the CDR3 end, the germline J gene is used to fill in that end. The chain recombines TRBV12-3 or TRBV12-4 with TRBJ2-3; the match to TRBD2 covers 10 bases. The CDR3 length is 18 residues. Losses at the gene ends were 6 bases for V and 1 base for J; bases not matched to a gene: 13. The part of the CDR3 DNA that was read is TGTGCCAGCAGCGAGGGTAGCGGGGGGTCCCCCGGCACAGATACG. It encodes CASSEGSGGSPGTDT. The CDR3 as a whole reads CASSEGSGGSPGTDTQYF.

As concerns this clone: The read ends 3 residues shy of where the CDR3 ends; the end is completed using the germline J gene. The rearrangement joins TRBV19 to TRBJ1-5, with D maybe TRBD1 (6 bases). CDR3 size: 14 residues. The V and J ends lost 7 bases and 4 bases respectively, with 14 bases between them. Germline lookup yields CDR1 LNHDA and CDR2 SQIVND (reference sequence). CDR3 bases read: TGTGCCAGTATTAGTGGGGGGGCTAATCAGCCC. Translating it yields CASISGGANQP. In full, the CDR3 reads CASISGGANQPQHF.

With respect to this clone: Read coverage stops 3 residues before the CDR3 terminus; the germline J gene supplies the remainder. This rearrangement joins TRBV7-9 to TRBJ2-2; perhaps TRBD1 as D (6 bases). Germline V CDR1 and CDR2: SEHNR, FQNEAQ (reference sequence). V lost 5 bases and J lost 5, with 12 bases in between. This CDR3 has 14 residues. The DNA read from the CDR3 is TGTGCCAGCAGCAACCCCCAGGGGACCGGGGAG. Amino acids: CASSNPQGTGE. From start to end, the CDR3 is CASSNPQGTGELFF.

Comments on this clone: The sequence runs out 3 residues before the end of the CDR3; the remainder is reconstructed from the germline J gene. The chain links TRBV6-1 to TRBJ2-4; TRBD1 aligns across 8 bases. CDR1 is MNHNS and CDR2 is SASEGT in the germline V gene. There are 17 residues in the CDR3. Germline trimming cut 2 bases from V and 0 bases from J; bases unmatched to any gene: 6. The CDR3 sequence: CASSEPGGSLAKNIQYF. Incomplete CDR3 DNA: TGTGCCAGCAGTGAACCAGGGGGCTCCCTAGCCAAAAACATT.

Remarks on this clone: The read is 3 residues too short to cover the CDR3 end, so that end is filled in from the germline J gene. The V gene is TRBV5-6, the J gene TRBJ2-5, with D possibly TRBD2 on 6 matching bases. The germline V gene has CDR1 SGHDT and CDR2 YYEEEE. This CDR3 region has 14 residues. The V gene lost 4 bases and the J gene lost 4 bases, with 14 bases spanning the gap. The CDR3 reads CASSATRTVETQYF. The DNA read from the CDR3 is TGTGCCAGCAGCGCGACTAGGACTGTAGAGACC.

A note on this clone: The CDR3 end falls 3 residues outside the read, so it is completed with the germline J gene. The V and J genes are TRBV6-4 and TRBJ2-3, with 7 bases fitting TRBD1. From germline, CDR1 is MRHNA and CDR2 SNTAGT. This CDR3 spans 15 amino acids. CDR3 bases read: TGTGCCAGCAGTGGGCGGACAGGCAAGGGAGAGACG. The encoded protein is CASSGRTGKGET. The whole CDR3 is CASSGRTGKGETQYF.

As to this clone: The CDR3 goes on 3 residues after the read ends, and that part is filled in from the germline J gene. This chain links TRBV7-9 with TRBJ1-2; no reliable D call. Germline CDR1 SEHNR, CDR2 FQNEAQ (reference sequence). The CDR3 runs to 13 residues. The CDR3 spells CASSFVASYDYTF. The part of the CDR3 DNA that was read is TGTGCCAGCAGCTTCGTCGCGTCCTACGAC.

With respect to this clone: With the read ending 3 residues before the CDR3 end, the germline J gene is used to fill in that end. The same CDR3 can be traced to other DNA sequences in this sample. This chain joins TRBV7-2 and TRBJ2-3; either TRBD1 or TRBD2 may supply D (5 bases each). CDR3 length equals 15 residues. Germline values: CDR1 SGHTA, CDR2 FQGNSA. The CDR3 region is CASSLGGVSNQPQYF. The CDR3 DNA, read in part, is TGTGCCAGCAGCTTAGGAGGGGTTAGCAATCAGCCG. The full variable domain, with the rest looked up from reference TRBV7-2 and TRBJ2-3, is GAGVSQSPSNKVTEKGKDVELRCDPISGHTALYWYRQSLGQGLEFLIYFQGNSAPDKSGLPSDRFSAERTGGSVSTLTIQRTQQEDSAVYLCASSLGGVSNQPQYFGPGTRLTVL.

Notes on this clone: The sequenced fragment ends 3 residues before the CDR3 boundary, so the rest is inferred from the germline J gene. This chain uses TRBV28 with TRBJ2-3, with TRBD1 matching 8 bases. There are 17 residues in the CDR3. The V and J ends lost 6 bases and 3 bases, in that order; junction bases with no gene match: 14. Germline CDR1 and CDR2: MDHEN and SYDVKM. The CDR3: CASSRPPDRAITDTQYF. Partial CDR3 DNA: TGTGCCAGCAGCCGCCCCCCGGACAGGGCAATAACAGATACG.

With regard to this clone: From the germline J gene comes the end of the CDR3, since the read stops 3 residues before it. The chain carries TRBV7-7 and TRBJ2-3, with 12 bases fitting TRBD2. CDR1 is SSHAT and CDR2 is FNYEAQ in the germline V gene (reference sequence). The CDR3 is made up of 16 amino acids. The CDR3 spells CASSPASGGALETQYF. The part of the CDR3 DNA that was read is TGTGCCAGCAGCCCCGCTAGCGGGGGGGCATTGGAGACG. Full variable domain (remainder filled in from reference TRBV7-7 and TRBJ2-3): GAGVSQSPRYKVTKRGQDVTLRCDPISSHATLYWYQQALGQGPEFLTYFNYEAQPDKSGLPSDRFSAERPEGSISTLTIQRTEQRDSAMYRCASSPASGGALETQYFGPGTRLTVL.

Note on this clone: The read falls 3 residues short of the CDR3 end, and the missing part is taken from the germline J gene. The V gene is TRBV18, the J gene TRBJ1-2; possibly TRBD1 for D (6 bases). This CDR3 region has 16 residues. Germline values: CDR1 KGHSH, CDR2 LQKENI. This CDR3 is CASSPISGGAGDTYTF. CDR3 DNA (partial): TGTGCCAGCTCACCAATAAGCGGGGGGGCTGGAGATACC.

About this clone itself: Read sequence stops 3 residues before the CDR3 end, and the germline J gene provides the missing end. V is TRBV5-1 and J is TRBJ1-1; TRBD1 matches 8 bases. Germline V gives CDR1 SGHRS, CDR2 YFSETQ. V dropped 4 bases and J dropped 4; count of bases not matched to a gene: 9. The CDR3 covers 15 residues. This chain's CDR3 is CASSPDRVVGTEAFF. The sequenced CDR3 bases are TGCGCCAGCAGCCCGGACAGGGTTGTTGGCACTGAA.

CDR3 sequence: CASSIVGVENSPLHF. The sequenced CDR3 bases are TGTGCCAGTAGTATAGTAGGGGTTGAAAATTCACCC. The chain has TRBV19 and TRBJ1-6, with D tentatively TRBD1 (5 bases). Read coverage stops 3 residues before the CDR3 terminus; the germline J gene supplies the remainder. CDR1 is LNHDA and CDR2 is SQIVND in the germline V gene (reference sequence). Between the trimmed V and J ends, which lost 1 base and 7 bases, there was a span of 11 bases. The CDR3 sequence is 15 residues long.

The covered CDR3 bases are TGTGCCATCAGTGGGGGACAGGGCGGCACAGATACG. Protein sequence: CAISGGQGGTDT. The full CDR3 protein is CAISGGQGGTDTQYF. The genes are TRBV10-3 and TRBJ2-3, with 9 bases that match TRBD1. The sequence runs out 3 residues before the end of the CDR3; the remainder is reconstructed from the germline J gene. The length of the CDR3 is 15 residues. The ends lost 4 bases at V and 1 base at J; junction bases unmatched: 3. Germline CDR1 reads ENHRY; CDR2 reads SYGVKD.

To note about this clone: The CDR3 goes on 3 residues after the read ends, and that part is filled in from the germline J gene. The rearrangement links TRBV7-2 to TRBJ2-6; D gene ambiguous. The germline V gene encodes CDR1 SGHTA and CDR2 FQGNSA. This CDR3 has 15 amino acids. Trimming removed 0 bases at V and 1 base at J, with 4 bases between. The sequenced CDR3 bases are TGTGCCAGCAGCTTAGCAGGTTCTGGGGCCAACGTC. Protein product: CASSLAGSGANV. From start to end, the CDR3 is CASSLAGSGANVLTF.

Of note for this clone: The CDR3 goes on 3 residues after the read ends, and that part is filled in from the germline J gene. The rearrangement uses TRBV20-1 and TRBJ2-7; 9 positions match TRBD1. With 4 bases clipped from V and 5 bases from J, the junction kept 3 bases outside the gene matches. Per the germline V gene, CDR1 is DFQATT and CDR2 is SNEGSKA (reference sequence). This CDR3 region has 12 residues. The CDR3 DNA, read in part, is TGCAGTGCTATAAGGACAGGGGACGAG. As protein: CSAIRTGDE. The whole CDR3 reads CSAIRTGDEQYF.

Details on this clone: The CDR3 extends 3 residues past the end of the read, so its final part is completed from the germline J gene. J is TRBJ2-1 and V is TRBV7-3, with 10 bases that match TRBD2. V gave up 5 bases and J gave up 3 bases; unmatched junction bases: 10. Germline CDR1 is SGHTA and CDR2 is FQGTGA. The CDR3 has 17 amino acids. The sequenced part of the CDR3 DNA is TGTGCCAGCAGCCGCGGGGCTAGCGGGGGTCGCTACAATGAG. It is translated as CASSRGASGGRYNE. The complete CDR3 reads CASSRGASGGRYNEQFF.

In regard to this clone: The DNA ends 3 residues before the CDR3 does, and the rest of the CDR3 is filled in from the germline J gene. The rearrangement links TRBV5-8 to TRBJ2-5; D perhaps matches TRBD1 (6 bases). The CDR3 totals 15 residues. V was shortened by 4 bases and J by 1 base, with 14 bases between the two germline ends. CDR1 SGHTS and CDR2 YDEGEE come from the germline V gene. CDR3: CASSPLNRAQETQYF. The sequenced CDR3 bases are TGTGCCAGCAGCCCCCTCAACAGGGCCCAAGAGACC.

A remark on this clone: The read ends 3 residues before the CDR3 terminus; that terminus is restored from the germline J gene. The genes are TRBV5-4 and TRBJ2-5; 10 bases align to TRBD2. Germline V gene lookup returns CDR1 SGHNT and CDR2 YYREEE (reference sequence). The CDR3 totals 16 residues. V shed 3 bases, J shed 0 bases, and the junction held 5 bases outside the gene matches. CDR3 sequence: CASSSPAGGYQETQYF. CDR3 bases read: TGTGCCAGCAGCTCTCCAGCGGGGGGGTACCAAGAGACC.

On this clone itself: Read sequence stops 3 residues before the CDR3 end, and the germline J gene provides the missing end. The chain uses TRBV20-1 and TRBJ1-1, with 11 positions matching TRBD1. V lost 3 bases and J lost 1; bases outside the gene matches: 4. CDR3 length: 15 amino acids. Germline V gene lookup returns CDR1 DFQATT and CDR2 SNEGSKA (reference sequence). CDR3 loop: CSASPGTGGNTEAFF. The CDR3 DNA, read in part, is TGCAGTGCTAGTCCCGGGACAGGGGGGAACACTGAA.

As for this clone: The read gets to within 3 residues of the CDR3 end, and the germline J gene fills in the rest. The chain is built from TRBV10-1 and TRBJ2-1; 9 nucleotides match TRBD1. Germline CDR1 is WNHNN and CDR2 is SYGVQD (reference sequence). The CDR3 is made up of 15 amino acids. J was trimmed by 5 bases and V by 4 bases; bases with no gene match: 6. Incomplete CDR3 DNA: TGCGCCAGCAGTGCAACCGGGACAGGGAACAATGAG. This gives the protein CASSATGTGNNE. The whole CDR3 sequence reads CASSATGTGNNEQFF.

In regard to this clone: The read ends 3 residues early relative to the CDR3; the germline J gene fills the gap. The J gene is TRBJ1-2, the V gene TRBV7-8, with 8 bases matching TRBD1. Germline loops: CDR1 SGHVS, CDR2 FQNEAQ. The junction had 10 bases not matched to a gene; V was cut back by 1 base and J by 3 bases. The CDR3 runs to 17 residues. The part of the CDR3 DNA that was read is TGTGCCAGCAGCTTAGTAGTCACAGGGGGGGGAGACTATGGC. Its protein product is CASSLVVTGGGDYG. The whole CDR3 region reads CASSLVVTGGGDYGYTF.

Notes on this clone: The missing CDR3 end, 3 residues past where the read stops, is filled in from the germline J gene. J is TRBJ1-2 and V is TRBV18; no definite D call. Germline CDR1 reads KGHSH; CDR2 reads LQKENI. The CDR3 runs 14 residues. The CDR3 bases that were read are TGTGCCAGCTCACCGCCTACTAGCACAGATACC. This encodes CASSPPTSTDT. In full, the CDR3 is CASSPPTSTDTYTF.

As to this clone: The DNA ends 3 residues before the CDR3 does, and the rest of the CDR3 is filled in from the germline J gene. The V and J genes are TRBV12-3 or TRBV12-4 and TRBJ2-1, with 15 bases that match TRBD2. The CDR3 totals 17 residues. With V trimmed by 2 bases and J by 9 bases, 8 bases remained unmatched. Incomplete CDR3 DNA: TGTGCCAGCAGTTTATCCGGGACTAGCGGGGGGACACTTGAG. The encoded protein is CASSLSGTSGGTLE. The whole CDR3 protein is CASSLSGTSGGTLEQFF.